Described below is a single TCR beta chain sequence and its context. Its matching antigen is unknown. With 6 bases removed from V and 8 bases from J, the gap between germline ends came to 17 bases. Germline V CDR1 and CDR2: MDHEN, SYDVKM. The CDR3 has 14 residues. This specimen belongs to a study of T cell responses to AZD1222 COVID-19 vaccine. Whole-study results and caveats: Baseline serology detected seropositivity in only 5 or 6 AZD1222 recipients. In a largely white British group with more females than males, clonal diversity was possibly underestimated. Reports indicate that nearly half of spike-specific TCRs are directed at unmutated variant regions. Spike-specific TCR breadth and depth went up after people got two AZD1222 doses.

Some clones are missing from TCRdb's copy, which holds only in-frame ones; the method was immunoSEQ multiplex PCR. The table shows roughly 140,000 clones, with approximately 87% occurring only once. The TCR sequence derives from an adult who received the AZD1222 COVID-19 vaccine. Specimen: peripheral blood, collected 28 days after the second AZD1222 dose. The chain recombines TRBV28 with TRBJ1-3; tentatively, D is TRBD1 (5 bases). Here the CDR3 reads CASSGAPPTDTIYF. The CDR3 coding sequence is TGTGCCAGCAGCGGGGCCCCCCCTACGGACACCATATATTTT. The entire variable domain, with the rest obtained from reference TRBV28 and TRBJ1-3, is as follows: DVKVTQSSRYLVKRTGEKVFLECVQDMDHENMFWYRQDPGLGLRLIYFSYDVKMKEKGDIPEGYSVSREKKERFSLILESASTNQTSMYLCASSGAPPTDTIYFGEGSWLTVV.